What follows describes a single TCR beta chain. Its antigen is still unknown. Losses at the gene ends were 5 bases for V and 0 bases for J; bases not matched to a gene: 3. Looked up from germline, CDR1 is LNHDA and CDR2 is SQIVND (reference sequence). CDR3 length: 15 residues. As to treatment: around 19 received Ad26.COV2.S at low or high dose, single or two shots; 5 received placebo; per-sample allocation not given. On day 63 after the first injection, vaccine and placebo recipients gave samples. Produced via immunoSEQ multiplex PCR; TCRdb's table is partial and in-frame only. The sample lists 410,000 or so clones, 92% occurring once. The sample is drawn from a study of Ad26.COV2.S vaccination and SARS-CoV-2 variants. In the study overall: Ad26.COV2.S given intramuscularly, once or twice 56 days apart. Study-wide findings and caveats: Analytic work on TCR breadth and depth might have understated the full extent of total T cell responses.

The TCR was taken from a person between 18 and 59 years old who received the Ad26.COV2.S COVID-19 vaccine or a placebo. Sequencing used peripheral blood, obtained in a trial of Ad26.COV2.S vaccine versus placebo. This sequence joins TRBV19 and TRBJ2-7; TRBD1 matches 11 bases. The chain's CDR3 is CASSDGQGASYEQYF. The CDR3 DNA reads TGTGCCAGTAGTGACGGACAGGGGGCCTCCTACGAGCAGTACTTC.